This T cell receptor beta chain derives from a study of cytomegalovirus exposure and HLA in healthy donors. The sample holds a few counts of this clone. Its antigen is undetermined. Findings of the study overall: In a later analysis, a missense DCLRE1C variant was linked to TCR beta V- and J-gene trimming.

Primers for the PCR totalled 60 Vbeta and 13 Jbeta. TCRdb keeps only in-frame clones here, not all; method: immunoSEQ multiplex PCR. Altogether tens of thousands of clones are present, approximately 68% being singletons, with the ten largest covering 20% to 25%. The specimen sequenced was PBMCs. The origin of this receptor is a woman aged 45-60 years in good health and CMV-seropositive.

For the CDR3, the DNA is TGTGCCAGCAGCGGGACAGCCCTCCAAGAGACCCAGTACTTC. Protein product: CASSGTALQETQYF. The chain recombines TRBV6-5 with TRBJ2-5, with TRBD1 matching over 7 bases. From germline, CDR1 is MNHEY and CDR2 SVGAGI. V lost 6 bases, J lost 1 base, and 5 bases stayed unmatched. CDR3 length equals 14 residues.